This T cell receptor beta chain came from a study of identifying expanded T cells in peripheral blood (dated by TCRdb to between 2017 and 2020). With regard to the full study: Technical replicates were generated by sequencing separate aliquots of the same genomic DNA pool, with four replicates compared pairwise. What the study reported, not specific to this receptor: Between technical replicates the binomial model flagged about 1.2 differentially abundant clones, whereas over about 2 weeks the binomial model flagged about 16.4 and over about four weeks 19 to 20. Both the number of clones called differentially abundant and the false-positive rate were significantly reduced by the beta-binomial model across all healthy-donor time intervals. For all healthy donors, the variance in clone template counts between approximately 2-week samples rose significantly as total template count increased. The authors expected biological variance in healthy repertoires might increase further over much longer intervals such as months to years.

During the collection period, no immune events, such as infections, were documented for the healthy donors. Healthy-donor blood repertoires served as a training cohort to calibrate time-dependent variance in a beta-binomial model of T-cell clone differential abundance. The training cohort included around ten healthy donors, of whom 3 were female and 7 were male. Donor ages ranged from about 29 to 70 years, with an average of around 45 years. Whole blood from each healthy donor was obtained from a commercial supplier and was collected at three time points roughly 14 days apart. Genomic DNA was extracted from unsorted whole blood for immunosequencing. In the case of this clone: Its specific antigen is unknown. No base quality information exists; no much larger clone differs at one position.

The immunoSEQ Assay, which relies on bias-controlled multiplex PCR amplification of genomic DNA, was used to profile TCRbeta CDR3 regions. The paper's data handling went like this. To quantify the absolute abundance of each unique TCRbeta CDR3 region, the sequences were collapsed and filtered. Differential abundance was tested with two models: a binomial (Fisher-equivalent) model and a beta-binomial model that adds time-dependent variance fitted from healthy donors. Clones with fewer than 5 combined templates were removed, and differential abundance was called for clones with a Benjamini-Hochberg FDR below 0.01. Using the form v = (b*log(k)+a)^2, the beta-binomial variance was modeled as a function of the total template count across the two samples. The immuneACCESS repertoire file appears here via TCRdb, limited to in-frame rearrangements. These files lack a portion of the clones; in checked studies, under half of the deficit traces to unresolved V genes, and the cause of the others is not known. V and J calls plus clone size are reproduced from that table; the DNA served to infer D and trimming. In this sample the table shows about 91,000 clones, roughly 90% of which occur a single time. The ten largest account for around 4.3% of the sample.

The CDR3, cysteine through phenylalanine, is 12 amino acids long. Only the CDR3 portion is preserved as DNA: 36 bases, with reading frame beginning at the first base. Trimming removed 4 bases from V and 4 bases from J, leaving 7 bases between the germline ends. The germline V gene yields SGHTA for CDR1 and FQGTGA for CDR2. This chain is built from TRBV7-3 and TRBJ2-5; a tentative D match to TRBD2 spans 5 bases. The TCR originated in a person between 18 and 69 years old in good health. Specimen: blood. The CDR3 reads CASSSGGETQYF. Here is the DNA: TGTGCCAGCAGCTCCGGAGGAGAGACCCAGTACTTC.